One sample yielded the 32 T cell receptor beta chains listed below, sequenced in a study of T cells after yellow fever vaccination (dated by TCRdb to the late 2010s). The treatment or condition label, as the study defines it: live attenuated yellow fever vaccine strain. Library generation was performed with 5' RACE. The instrument was an Illumina NovaSeq 6000. TCRdb ran its own pipeline on the public reads, namely fastp trimming at Q25 and MiXCR clone calling, and kept in-frame beta chains. All rows with the same CDR3 protein become a single entry with the most common DNA and genes. Counted in this sample were over 300,000 distinct CDR3 sequences; around 4% of them appeared once. Of the sample, about 25% is held by the ten largest clones. Material: PBMCs, obtained on the day of the yellow fever booster vaccination. The receptors derive from a man aged 18 to 35 who received the YFV17D yellow fever vaccine.

The chain recombines TRBV6-6 with TRBJ1-4, with 10 nucleotides matching TRBD1. V trimming: 4 bases; J trimming: 7 bases; junction bases outside the gene matches: 3. The CDR3 extends over 14 amino acids. The V gene's germline CDR1 is MNHNY and CDR2 SVGAGI (reference sequence). The CDR3 loop is CASSWGTGVEKLFF. CDR3 sequence (DNA): TGTGCCAGCAGTTGGGGGACAGGGGTTGAAAAACTGTTTTTT.

This clonotype was found a few times. The gene calls are TRBV6-6 and TRBJ2-5; 8 nucleotides line up with TRBD1. The J segment lost 6 bases and the V segment lost 5 bases, leaving 11 bases of the junction unmatched. Germline V gene sequence: CDR1 MNHNY, CDR2 SVGAGI (reference sequence). The CDR3 consists of 15 residues. The CDR3 spells CASSPSGGEGKTQYF. In nucleotides, the CDR3 is TGTGCCAGCAGTCCGTCAGGGGGCGAGGGAAAGACCCAGTACTTC.

There are many counts of this clonotype. This chain joins TRBV21-1 and TRBJ1-5. TRBV21-1 is reported as a pseudogene. The CDR3 consists of 14 residues. In DNA, the CDR3 is TGTGCCAGCAGCAAAGTTAAAAAGAATCAGCCCCAGCATTTT. This sequence encodes CASSKVKKNQPQHF.

The DNA for the CDR3 is TGTGCCAGCAGCCTGCGGCGGCCTGAAGCTTTCTTT. Its protein is CASSLRRPEAFF. This sequence joins TRBV7-9 and TRBJ1-1; no firm D call. CDR3 length equals 12 residues. From germline, CDR1 is SEHNR and CDR2 FQNEAQ (reference sequence). The ends were cut back, 5 bases at V and 6 bases at J, with 10 bases in the middle.

The V call is TRBV5-1, the J call TRBJ1-4, with 7 positions matching TRBD1. Per the germline V gene, CDR1 is SGHRS and CDR2 is YFSETQ. Unmatched junction bases numbered 4, after V lost 5 bases and J lost 3 bases. The CDR3 runs 14 residues. Here the CDR3 DNA reads TGCGCCAGCAGAGAGGGACAGCCTAATGAAAAACTGTTTTTT. Its translation: CASREGQPNEKLFF.

This clonotype has at least ten counts. The genes are TRBV20-1 and TRBJ2-7; D gene uncertain. Per the germline V gene, CDR1 is DFQATT and CDR2 is SNEGSKA (reference sequence). CDR3 size: 12 residues. V was trimmed by 1 base and J by 1 base, leaving 5 bases between them. The CDR3 is CSARVGSYEQYF. In DNA form, the CDR3 reads TGCAGTGCTAGAGTAGGGTCCTACGAGCAGTACTTC.

At least ten counts were recorded for this clonotype. The chain has TRBV20-1 and TRBJ2-3; D is perhaps TRBD2 (5 bases). CDR1 DFQATT and CDR2 SNEGSKA come from the germline V gene (reference sequence). V lost 0 bases and J 1 base, leaving 8 bases between the germline ends. The CDR3 length is 14 residues. The CDR3 nucleotides read TGCAGTGCTAGAGACCCCGGGGGCACAGATACGCAGTATTTT. This translates into CSARDPGGTDTQYF.

The V call is TRBV12-3 or TRBV12-4, the J call TRBJ1-2; D gene unclear. The germline V and J ends were trimmed by 6 bases and 1 base, with 12 bases remaining between them. The CDR3 sequence is 14 residues long. CDR3 nucleotides: TGTGCCAGCAGATCCCAGGTCATTAACTATGGCTACACCTTC. Protein: CASRSQVINYGYTF.

This clonotype was seen at least ten times. This chain uses TRBV9 with TRBJ2-3, with D perhaps matching TRBD2 (6 bases). CDR3 length: 16 residues. Between the trimmed V and J ends, which lost 0 bases and 3 bases, there was a span of 14 bases. Germline CDR1 SGDLS, CDR2 YYNGEE. CDR3 DNA sequence: TGTGCCAGCAGCGTAGGTGTCCGTGGGGGGACAGATACGCAGTATTTT. Translation: CASSVGVRGGTDTQYF.

This clonotype was observed at least ten times. This chain connects TRBV4-1 to TRBJ1-3; D gene ambiguous. Between the trimmed V and J ends, which lost 3 bases and 2 bases, there was a span of 5 bases. Per the germline V gene, CDR1 is MGHRA and CDR2 is YSYEKL. The CDR3 has 13 amino acids. This CDR3 reads CASSHQAGNTIYF. CDR3 nucleotides: TGCGCCAGCAGCCACCAGGCTGGAAACACCATATATTTT.

This clonotype was observed many times. The chain combines TRBV5-5 with TRBJ1-4; no clear D gene. The CDR3 loop spans 16 amino acids. Germline CDR1 SGHKS, CDR2 YYEKEE (reference sequence). The V gene lost 4 bases and the J gene lost 0 bases, with 13 bases spanning the gap. CDR3 region: CASSPLPGATNEKLFF. CDR3 DNA: TGTGCCAGCAGCCCCCTCCCGGGTGCAACTAATGAAAAACTGTTTTTT.

This clonotype was seen more than once but under ten times. The V gene is TRBV20-1, the J gene TRBJ2-7; D is unresolved. V lost 4 bases to trimming and J lost 0 bases, with 13 bases between them. The germline CDR1 and CDR2 sequences are DFQATT and SNEGSKA (reference sequence). The CDR3 contains 14 residues. The CDR3 loop reads CSAKLRRNSYEQYF. The CDR3 nucleotides are TGCAGTGCTAAACTACGAAGAAACTCCTACGAGCAGTACTTC.

This chain uses TRBV5-1 with TRBJ2-5; D remains unclear. CDR1 SGHRS and CDR2 YFSETQ come from the germline V gene. Trimming cost V 6 bases and J 2 bases, with 14 bases left between them. This CDR3 is 14 amino acids long. For the CDR3, the DNA is TGCGCCAGCAAATCCGGGCAGGCTCAAGAGACCCAGTACTTC. Encoded protein: CASKSGQAQETQYF.

This clonotype has at least ten counts. This chain uses TRBV7-2 with TRBJ2-5; the D call may be TRBD1 or TRBD2 (5 bases each). CDR3 length: 16 residues. Trimming removed 4 bases at V and 1 base at J, with 16 bases between. Looked up from germline, CDR1 is SGHTA and CDR2 is FQGNSA. The CDR3 region is CASSWTGTPAQETQYF. CDR3 coding DNA: TGTGCCAGCAGCTGGACCGGGACCCCGGCCCAAGAGACCCAGTACTTC. Using reference TRBV7-2 and TRBJ2-5 for the parts outside the CDR3, the full variable domain is GAGVSQSPSNKVTEKGKDVELRCDPISGHTALYWYRQSLGQGLEFLIYFQGNSAPDKSGLPSDRFSAERTGGSVSTLTIQRTQQEDSAVYLCASSWTGTPAQETQYFGPGTRLLVL.

This clonotype was seen a handful of times. The chain combines TRBV12-3 or TRBV12-4 with TRBJ1-5; D unresolved. Trimming removed 3 bases from V and 4 bases from J, with 16 bases in between. This CDR3 region has 16 residues. This chain's CDR3 is CASSFPRPLPNQPQHF. The CDR3 nucleotides read TGTGCCAGCAGTTTCCCCAGGCCACTACCTAATCAGCCCCAGCATTTT.

This chain uses TRBV20-1 with TRBJ2-2; TRBD2 is a possible D gene (6 bases). V lost 2 bases, J lost 7 bases, and 23 bases lay in between. The germline V gene has CDR1 DFQATT and CDR2 SNEGSKA (reference sequence). The CDR3 length is 17 residues. Written as DNA, the CDR3 is TGCAGTGCTAGAAACCCCGGAGGGGATAACCGGGGCGGGGAGCTGTTTTTT. It specifies CSARNPGGDNRGGELFF.

Ten or more counts support this clonotype. The genes are TRBV20-1 and TRBJ2-2; D remains unclear. V lost 6 bases, J lost 4 bases, and 15 bases lay in between. Germline CDR1 DFQATT, CDR2 SNEGSKA (reference sequence). The CDR3 covers 14 residues. In DNA, the CDR3 is TGCAGTGCCACAATACCCTCGGGCACCGGGGAGCTGTTTTTT. Protein: CSATIPSGTGELFF.

This chain uses TRBV5-1 with TRBJ1-5, with TRBD1 identical over 10 bases. This CDR3 is built from 14 residues. V was pared by 5 bases and J by 6 bases, with 5 bases of the junction left unmatched. CDR1 is SGHRS and CDR2 is YFSETQ in the germline V gene. CDR3 region: CASSTGTGAQPQHF. CDR3 in DNA: TGCGCCAGCAGTACCGGGACAGGGGCTCAGCCCCAGCATTTT.

This chain joins TRBV4-2 and TRBJ2-3; 7 bases map to TRBD2. J lost 1 base, V lost 0 bases, and 7 bases had no gene match. This CDR3 has 17 residues. Germline V CDR1 and CDR2: LGHNA, YNFKEQ. CDR3 region: CASSQEGRAGGTDTQYF. CDR3 nucleotides: TGTGCCAGCAGCCAAGAGGGGCGGGCGGGGGGCACAGATACGCAGTATTTT.

This clonotype was seen more than once but under ten times. DNA of the CDR3: TGTGCCAGCAGTGACCGGACAGGGGGATGGCAAGAGACCCAGTACTTC. It codes for CASSDRTGGWQETQYF. V is TRBV25-1 and J is TRBJ2-5; 10 bases are shared with TRBD1. This CDR3 region has 16 residues. CDR1 is MGHDK and CDR2 is SYGVNS in the germline V gene. Trimming at V came to 3 bases and at J to 2 bases, leaving 6 bases not matched to a gene. Filled out from reference TRBV25-1 and TRBJ2-5, the complete variable domain reads EADIYQTPRYLVIGTGKKITLECSQTMGHDKMYWYQQDPGMELHLIHYSYGVNSTEKGDLSSESTVSRIRTEHFPLTLESARPSHTSQYLCASSDRTGGWQETQYFGPGTRLLVL.

There are many counts of this clonotype. The chain is built from TRBV10-3 and TRBJ2-2; D is unresolved. Per the germline V gene, CDR1 is ENHRY and CDR2 is SYGVKD. The CDR3 totals 14 residues. V was cut by 3 bases and J by 4 bases, with 9 bases left in between. The CDR3 coding sequence is TGTGCCATCAGTGATCAGGATTCCACCGGGGAGCTGTTTTTT. This sequence encodes CAISDQDSTGELFF.

This clonotype was counted at least ten times. This chain links TRBV10-2 with TRBJ1-3; possible D gene TRBD1, 5 bases. The germline V gene has CDR1 WSHSY and CDR2 SAAADI. V was pared by 6 bases and J by 0 bases, with 15 bases between. There are 16 residues in the CDR3. CDR3 sequence reads: CASRGGSSDSGNTIYF. The CDR3 DNA follows: TGCGCCAGCAGGGGGGGAAGTTCCGACTCTGGAAACACCATATATTTT.

This clonotype was found a few times. V and J are TRBV7-9 and TRBJ2-3, with a tentative D call TRBD1 (5 bases). This CDR3 region has 12 residues. Looked up from germline, CDR1 is SEHNR and CDR2 is FQNEAQ (reference sequence). Trimming stripped 5 bases from V and 8 bases from J, with 11 bases between. The CDR3 bases are TGTGCCAGCAGCACGCAGGGAACTACGCAGTATTTT. It yields the protein CASSTQGTTQYF.

This clonotype was counted at least ten times. The chain has TRBV20-1 and TRBJ2-2, with a weak D call TRBD1 (5 bases). CDR1 DFQATT and CDR2 SNEGSKA come from the germline V gene (reference sequence). The CDR3 is 12 amino acids. V dropped 3 bases and J dropped 7 bases, with 9 bases sitting between them. The CDR3 DNA reads as TGCAGTGCTAGCCAGGGTGGCGGGGAGCTGTTTTTT. Its translation: CSASQGGGELFF.

This clonotype was seen at least ten times. The chain has TRBV5-1 and TRBJ2-7; the D gene is possibly TRBD1 (5 bases). CDR1 is SGHRS, CDR2 YFSETQ, per germline. The germline V and J ends were trimmed by 4 bases and 5 bases, with 16 bases remaining between them. The CDR3 contains 14 residues. CDR3 loop: CASSVGRVIDEQYF. CDR3 nucleotide sequence: TGCGCCAGCAGCGTGGGCAGGGTGATAGACGAGCAGTACTTC.

This clonotype has more than one count but fewer than ten. The chain combines TRBV12-3 or TRBV12-4 with TRBJ2-1, with D perhaps TRBD2 (5 bases). Trimming pared 5 bases from V and 0 bases from J, leaving 14 bases between. This CDR3 has 16 amino acids. DNA for the CDR3: TGTGCCAGCAGTGGCCCGGGAATGAGCTCCTACAATGAGCAGTTCTTC. Protein sequence: CASSGPGMSSYNEQFF.

The chain carries TRBV19 and TRBJ2-3; no reliable D call. Per the germline V gene, CDR1 is LNHDA and CDR2 is SQIVND (reference sequence). This CDR3 comprises 14 residues. Trimming cost V 3 bases and J 2 bases, with 9 bases left between them. Here the CDR3 DNA reads TGTGCCAGTAGTATGCTGGGGTCCACAGATACGCAGTATTTT. It encodes CASSMLGSTDTQYF.

This clonotype appeared a few times. The chain has TRBV10-3 and TRBJ2-1, with 7 bases fitting TRBD1. CDR3 size: 15 residues. V gave up 2 bases and J gave up 6 bases; unmatched junction bases: 7. Germline V CDR1 and CDR2: ENHRY, SYGVKD. CDR3 bases: TGTGCCATCAGTGAGCGACAGGGAAGGACCAATGAGCAGTTCTTC. Amino acid sequence: CAISERQGRTNEQFF.

This clonotype occurred many times. CDR3 nucleotides: TGTGCCAGCAGTGAACGGGCTCGCACCGGGGAGCTGTTTTTT. This gives the protein CASSERARTGELFF. The chain has TRBV2 and TRBJ2-2; D remains ambiguous. V lost 2 bases and J 4 bases, leaving 8 bases between the germline ends. CDR3 size: 14 residues. The germline V gene encodes CDR1 SNHLY and CDR2 FYNNEI.

In DNA, the CDR3 is TGTGCCAGTAGTATACGGTCTCCAGGAGGGGAGACCCAGTACTTC. Translating it yields CASSIRSPGGETQYF. The chain combines TRBV19 with TRBJ2-5, with TRBD2 as a possible D gene (6 bases). The CDR3 is 15 residues long. The germline gives CDR1 LNHDA, CDR2 SQIVND (reference sequence). The V and J ends lost 2 bases and 5 bases respectively, with 15 bases between them.

This clonotype occurred a few times. The chain combines TRBV24-1 with TRBJ2-1; TRBD1 might be the D (6 bases). V lost 7 bases and J lost 1, with 7 bases in between. The CDR3 totals 13 residues. Germline V lookup: CDR1 KGHDR, CDR2 SFDVKD. The CDR3 spells CATRDSSYNEQFF. The CDR3 bases are TGTGCCACCAGGGACAGTTCCTACAATGAGCAGTTCTTC.

This sequence joins TRBV5-5 and TRBJ2-3; D uncertain. Germline CDR1 reads SGHKS; CDR2 reads YYEKEE (reference sequence). The CDR3 sequence is 15 residues long. V lost 4 bases, J lost 2 bases, and 14 bases lay in between. CDR3 sequence: CASSAGRIDTDTQYF. The CDR3 DNA follows: TGTGCCAGCAGCGCCGGACGGATTGACACAGATACGCAGTATTTT.